This T cell receptor beta chain came from a study of regulatory and conventional T cells in RAG deficiency. Blood CD4+ CD25-low CD127-high conventional T cells supplied the genomic DNA template. Note on this clone: What it binds is not known.

Trimming removed 1 base from V and 2 bases from J; junction bases left unmatched: 2. This CDR3 has 14 amino acids. Germline V gives CDR1 GTSNPN, CDR2 SVGIG (reference sequence). Overall study findings and caveats: Shannon entropy fell and Simpson indices rose in RAG-deficient patients.

Repertoires were generated with immunoSEQ multiplex PCR, while TCRdb's copy carries only in-frame clones and drops some. Of 20,000 or so clones listed, approximately 93% were seen once; the top ten hold 0.55% to 0.9%. This sample was also put to use in a study of regulatory T cells. That investigation notes: The primer mix had 52 TRBV and 13 TRBJ primers.

The chain uses TRBV30 and TRBJ1-2; 9 nucleotides match TRBD1. The specimen sequenced was CD4+ T cells sorted from blood. The clonotype comes from a human donor in good health. The CDR3 DNA sequence: TGTGCCTGGAGTGGACAGGGGGTAAACTATGGCTACACCTTC. Its translation is CAWSGQGVNYGYTF.